This is a list of T cell receptor beta chains from one sample in a study of breast tumors, draining lymph nodes, adjacent tissues. TCRdb used MiXCR to reprocess the multiplex PCR reads, holding one entry per CDR3 protein. The data contain hundreds of thousands of distinct CDR3 sequences, approximately 30% of them singletons. Sequences were obtained from axillary lymph node tissue. The receptors originated from a female donor with breast cancer. Some clones in this sample may be carry-over from other donors' samples. The CDR3 runs from the conserved cysteine through the conserved F or W. The D gene is left open where the match is weak. Clone size is given for some rows only: seen once, a few or many times, or a class if the clone is expanded.

D	V	J	size	DNA	CDR3
NA	TRBV3-1	TRBJ1-4	many	TGTGCCAGCAGCCAAGTGTTAAGTGGCGGCGAAAAACTGTTTTTT	CASSQVLSGGEKLFF
NA	TRBV13	TRBJ2-5	many	TGTGCCAGCAGTTTAAAACAGGGTGGAGAGACCCAGTACTTC	CASSLKQGGETQYF
TRBD1	TRBV6-1	TRBJ2-7	few	TGTGCCAGCAGTCTCCGGACAGGGAGGTTTGTCTACGAGCAGTACTTC	CASSLRTGRFVYEQYF
NA	TRBV12-3/TRBV12-4	TRBJ2-5	once	TGTGCCAGCAGTTTTGGTCGACGAGAGACCCAGTACTTT	CASSFGRRETQYF
NA	TRBV11-2	TRBJ2-3	many	TGTGCCAGCAGCTTAGATCCCACAGATACGCAGTATTTT	CASSLDPTDTQYF
TRBD1	TRBV6-1	TRBJ1-5	NA	TGTGCCAGCAGTCCCCGGGACAGGGGCAATCAGCCCCAGCATTTT	CASSPRDRGNQPQHF
NA	TRBV27	TRBJ2-2	NA	TGTGCCAGCCGCCCCCGACTAGACACCGGGGAGCTGTTTTTT	CASRPRLDTGELFF
TRBD2	TRBV24-1	TRBJ2-1	many	TGTGCCACCAGTGATTCGCTTAGCGGGAATTACAATGAGCAGTTCTTC	CATSDSLSGNYNEQFF
NA	TRBV19	TRBJ1-1	NA	TGTGCCAGTAGTATACCAGGGGTGAACACTGAAGCTTTCTTT	CASSIPGVNTEAFF
TRBD2	TRBV12-3/TRBV12-4	TRBJ2-2	NA	TGTGCCAGCACCGGGACTAGCGGGAGGACCGGGGAGCTGTTTTTT	CASTGTSGRTGELFF
NA	TRBV20-1	TRBJ2-4	many	TGCAGTGCTAGAGATTTGGAGGGGGCCAAAAACATTCAGTACTTC	CSARDLEGAKNIQYF
TRBD2	TRBV7-8	TRBJ2-2	NA	TGTGCCAGCAGGGAAAATAGTGGGGGACTAGCTATCACCGGGGAGCTGTTTTTT	CASRENSGGLAITGELFF
NA	TRBV3-1	TRBJ2-1	many	TGTGCCAGCAGCCAAGCCCTGGGTGAGACTGAGCAGTTCTTC	CASSQALGETEQFF
TRBD2	TRBV20-1	TRBJ2-7	many	TGCAGTGCTCTAGCGGCCTACGAGCAGTACTTC	CSALAAYEQYF
NA	TRBV29-1	TRBJ1-5	many	TGCAGCGTTGAAGATGTGGGACAGCCCCAGCATTTT	CSVEDVGQPQHF
TRBD1	TRBV6-1	TRBJ2-5	many	TGTGCCAGCAGTGGATGGACAGGACAAGAGACCCAGTACTTC	CASSGWTGQETQYF
TRBD1	TRBV24-1	TRBJ1-5	few	TGTGCCAGCATTAGTTTGGGGGAGGGGGCAGTTGATAGCAATCAGCCCCAGCATTTT	CASISLGEGAVDSNQPQHF
NA	TRBV19	TRBJ1-5	many	TGTGCCAGTAGTATGGCCGTGCGGGGGTTTAGCAATCAGCCCCAGCATTTT	CASSMAVRGFSNQPQHF
TRBD1	TRBV24-1	TRBJ2-1	NA	TGTGCCACCAGTGCTACGGGGACAGGGGGCTCCTACAATGAGCAGTTCTTC	CATSATGTGGSYNEQFF
NA	TRBV9	TRBJ2-2	many	TGTGCCAGCAGCGGACACAAAACCGGGGAGCTGTTTTTT	CASSGHKTGELFF
NA	TRBV30	TRBJ2-7	many	TGTGCCTGGAGTGACGGGAGTATCCTCCGGCAGTACTTC	CAWSDGSILRQYF
NA	TRBV19	TRBJ2-7	many	TGTGCCAGTAGTATAGGGTCGACGAAAAGCTCCTACGAGCAGTACTTC	CASSIGSTKSSYEQYF
TRBD2	TRBV6-1	TRBJ2-5	NA	TGTGCCAGCAGTGGGACTAGGATCGAGGAGACCCAGTACTTC	CASSGTRIEETQYF
TRBD1	TRBV28	TRBJ1-4	NA	TGTGCCAGCAGTCGACAGGGGATTAATGAAAAACTGTTTTTT	CASSRQGINEKLFF
NA	TRBV19	TRBJ1-3	many	TGTGCCAGTAGTTCCCCGGGACGGACCTCTGGAAACACCATATATTTT	CASSSPGRTSGNTIYF
TRBD1	TRBV19	TRBJ1-1	NA	TGTGCCAGTAGTAGGCAGGGGGACGGAGGAGCTTTCTTT	CASSRQGDGGAFF
TRBD2	TRBV7-8	TRBJ2-2	many	TGTGCCAGCAGCTCGGGGACTAGCGGGTACACCGGGGAGCTGTTTTTT	CASSSGTSGYTGELFF
TRBD2	TRBV5-6	TRBJ2-5	many	TGTGCCAGCAGCCATAGCGGGATAGAGACCCAGTACTTC	CASSHSGIETQYF
NA	TRBV28	TRBJ2-6	NA	TGTGCCAGCAGCTTTCAGGGGTCGGCGGGGGCCAACGTCCTGACTTTC	CASSFQGSAGANVLTF
TRBD1	TRBV12-3/TRBV12-4	TRBJ1-4	many	TGTGCCAGCAGCCAGGGACAGGTACTTGAAAAACTGTTTTTT	CASSQGQVLEKLFF
NA	TRBV6-7	TRBJ1-6	many	TGTGCCAGCAGCTATGGAGGCAGGGCTAATTCACCCCTCCACTTT	CASSYGGRANSPLHF
NA	TRBV19	TRBJ2-2	many	TGTGCCAGTAGCTGGACGGGCGTGAACACCGGGGAGCTGTTTTTT	CASSWTGVNTGELFF
NA	TRBV6-6	TRBJ2-5	NA	TGTGCCAGCAGTGCCCCGGGACTCAACGGGCAGACCCAGTACTTC	CASSAPGLNGQTQYF
NA	TRBV11-1	TRBJ2-7	many	TGTGCCAGCAGCCAAGCGGCACATCTGGGGCAGTACTTC	CASSQAAHLGQYF
TRBD2	TRBV24-1	TRBJ2-1	NA	TGTGCCACCAGTGAGGGGGAAAGCGGGAGCCCCACCAATGAGCAGTTCTTC	CATSEGESGSPTNEQFF
TRBD2	TRBV6-2/TRBV6-3	TRBJ2-1	few	TGTGCCAGCAGTACCCCCTTCGGGACTATACTAGTAGATGAGCAGTTCTTC	CASSTPFGTILVDEQFF
TRBD2	TRBV5-8	TRBJ2-7	many	TGTGCCAGCAGCTCCCCCCTAGCGGGAGGATCTCAGTACGAGCAGTACTTC	CASSSPLAGGSQYEQYF
NA	TRBV7-8	TRBJ2-3	NA	TGTGCCAGCAGCTTAAGAGGGGGGACTCCCTACCATACGCAGTATTTT	CASSLRGGTPYHTQYF
TRBD2	TRBV2	TRBJ2-1	NA	TGTGCCAGTGGGGGAAGCGGGAGGGTTGGGGAGCAGTTCTTC	CASGGSGRVGEQFF
NA	TRBV6-5	TRBJ1-4	few	TGTGCCAGCAGTCTCGGGGGGGGGCTTGAAACTAATGAAAAACTGTTTTTT	CASSLGGGLETNEKLFF
TRBD2	TRBV12-3/TRBV12-4	TRBJ2-1	few	TGTGCCAGCACTTGGCTAGCGGGAGCCTCCTACAGTGAGCAGTTCTTC	CASTWLAGASYSEQFF